This T cell receptor beta chain was observed in a study of control samples from healthy donors and cancer patients (dated by TCRdb to 2019 to 2021). Libraries were built with the immunoSEQ multiplex PCR assay. TCRdb carries this immuneACCESS record with in-frame sequences only. Its versions omit some clonotypes, under half of them owing to an unresolved V gene in the studies checked, with the rest unexplained. Here the sample has about 120,000 clones; roughly 92% occur a single time. The biggest ten clones account for less than 6% of the sample. In the case of this clone: Its antigen remains undetermined. No much larger clonotype is one base removed from it; base qualities were not supplied.

Reading the germline V gene gives CDR1 SGHRS and CDR2 YFSETQ. The CDR3 holds 17 amino acids from the cysteine to the phenylalanine. Kept here is only the CDR3 DNA, which spans 51 bases and is read in frame from base 1. Clipping removes 1 base from V and 4 bases from J, with 10 as the unmatched junction base count. The sequence was obtained from a man aged 18 to 29 in good health. Sequencing input: blood. This receptor chain uses TRBV5-1 and TRBJ2-3, with 9 junctional bases fitting TRBD2. The CDR3 in this case is CASSLRGGASSSDTQYF. The DNA sequence is given as TGCGCCAGCAGCTTGCGCGGGGGGGCTTCTTCCTCAGATACGCAGTATTTT. The full variable domain, with segments outside the CDR3 supplied by the reference TRBV5-1 and TRBJ2-3 proteins, appears as KAGVTQTPRYLIKTRGQQVTLSCSPISGHRSVSWYQQTPGQGLQFLFEYFSETQRNKGNFPGRFSGRQFSNSRSEMNVSTLELGDSALYLCASSLRGGASSSDTQYFGPGTRLTVL.